What follows are 27 T cell receptor beta chains derived from one specimen sequenced in a study of monozygotic twins with inflammatory bowel disease. Each CDR3 protein gets one entry in TCRdb, which reprocessed the 5' RACE reads and gives no DNA. The data show some 210,000 distinct CDR3 sequences, and the top ten clones hold approximately 1.5%. The sample comprised blood. These receptors were obtained from a human donor with ulcerative colitis or Crohn's disease, or a healthy co-twin of an affected twin (not recorded which).

The chain is built from TRBV10-3 and TRBJ1-5; TCRdb reports TRBD1, a call that lacks DNA to check it against. The CDR3 totals 13 residues. In germline, CDR1 is ENHRY, CDR2 SYGVKD. The CDR3 protein is CATGKGEDQPQHF.

This rearrangement joins TRBV11-1 to TRBJ2-1; the D call of TRBD2 rests on TCRdb alone, since no DNA is present to check it. CDR1 is SGHAT and CDR2 is FQDESV in the germline V gene (reference sequence). The CDR3 runs to 20 residues. CDR3 in amino acids: CASSGWARGAPFGSYNEQFF.

V is TRBV6-5 and J is TRBJ2-4. CDR3 length: 16 amino acids. Germline CDR1 is MNHEY and CDR2 is SVGAGI. This CDR3 reads CASSYSSISAKNIQYF.

The chain is built from TRBV5-6 and TRBJ1-6. The germline V gene encodes CDR1 SGHDT and CDR2 YYEEEE. The CDR3 loop spans 13 amino acids. The chain's CDR3 is CASRRFGNSPLHF. Together with reference TRBV5-6 and TRBJ1-6, the CDR3 gives the full variable domain: DAGVTQSPTHLIKTRGQQVTLRCSPKSGHDTVSWYQQALGQGPQFIFQYYEEEERQRGNFPDRFSGHQFPNYSSELNVNALLLGDSALYLCASRRFGNSPLHFGNGTRLTVT.

The genes are TRBV2 and TRBJ2-2; TCRdb selects TRBD1, and the lack of DNA leaves this call unchecked. This CDR3 has 15 residues. The germline V gene encodes CDR1 SNHLY and CDR2 FYNNEI. CDR3 in amino acids: CASIPGTHRSGELFF.

The chain couples TRBV4-2 to TRBJ2-1; the D call of TRBD2 rests on TCRdb alone, since no DNA is present to check it. Germline V CDR1 and CDR2: LGHNA, YNFKEQ. The CDR3 is made up of 18 amino acids. This CDR3 is CASSLGTSGTSPYNEQFF.

V gene TRBV5-1 combines with J gene TRBJ2-1; lacking DNA, the TRBD1 call made by TCRdb goes unchecked. This CDR3 spans 15 amino acids. CDR1 is SGHRS, CDR2 YFSETQ, per germline. The CDR3 sequence: CASSPQAGAWNEQFF. The full variable domain, its missing parts supplied by reference TRBV5-1 and TRBJ2-1, is KAGVTQTPRYLIKTRGQQVTLSCSPISGHRSVSWYQQTPGQGLQFLFEYFSETQRNKGNFPGRFSGRQFSNSRSEMNVSTLELGDSALYLCASSPQAGAWNEQFFGPGTRLTVL.

The chain joins TRBV7-8 to TRBJ1-3. The CDR3 is made up of 15 amino acids. Germline assignment: CDR1 SGHVS and CDR2 FQNEAQ. This chain's CDR3 is CASRHSLFSGNTIYF.

This rearrangement joins TRBV2 to TRBJ2-1. Germline V CDR1 and CDR2: SNHLY, FYNNEI. The CDR3 is 15 residues long. CDR3: CASRDLASSYNEQFF. Variable domain in full (rest from reference TRBV2 and TRBJ2-1): EPEVTQTPSHQVTQMGQEVILRCVPISNHLYFYWYRQILGQKVEFLVSFYNNEISEKSEIFDDQFSVERPDGSNFTLKIRSTKLEDSAMYFCASRDLASSYNEQFFGPGTRLTVL.

J is TRBJ2-3 and V is TRBV20-1; with no DNA, the TCRdb D assignment of TRBD2 cannot be verified. There are 15 residues in the CDR3. Germline V gene lookup returns CDR1 DFQATT and CDR2 SNEGSKA (reference sequence). The CDR3: CSAEGERGALGTQYF.

This chain connects TRBV19 to TRBJ2-7; the D gene TCRdb calls, TRBD1, cannot be checked with no DNA. The CDR3 has 16 residues. Germline values: CDR1 LNHDA, CDR2 SQIVND (reference sequence). CDR3 amino acids: CASSAWKGGPRNEQYF. Supplemented by reference TRBV19 and TRBJ2-7, the full variable domain reads DGGITQSPKYLFRKEGQNVTLSCEQNLNHDAMYWYRQDPGQGLRLIYYSQIVNDFQKGDIAEGYSVSREKKESFPLTVTSAQKNPTAFYLCASSAWKGGPRNEQYFGPGTRLTVT.

The genes are TRBV18 and TRBJ2-1; TCRdb's D call, TRBD1, is unchecked because there is no DNA. Germline V gene data show CDR1 as KGHSH and CDR2 as LQKENI. The CDR3 is 17 amino acids. The CDR3 is CASSPPGGLLNSNEQFF.

The chain is built from TRBV5-5 and TRBJ2-2. The CDR3 totals 14 residues. The germline CDR1 and CDR2 sequences are SGHKS and YYEKEE (reference sequence). The CDR3 protein is CASSFWGDTGELLF.

The chain joins TRBV7-2 to TRBJ2-1; the TCRdb D gene call, TRBD2, has no DNA to confirm it. Germline values: CDR1 SGHTA, CDR2 FQGNSA. The CDR3 consists of 15 residues. The CDR3 protein is CASSPAGLARNEQFF.

The chain couples TRBV27 to TRBJ2-3; lacking DNA, the TRBD1 call made by TCRdb goes unchecked. From germline, CDR1 is MNHEY and CDR2 SMNVEV (reference sequence). This CDR3 has 13 amino acids. CDR3 sequence reads: CASSLNREDTQYF.

The V gene is TRBV5-5, the J gene TRBJ2-3; TCRdb's D call of TRBD2 is untestable without DNA. The CDR3 totals 15 residues. Germline values: CDR1 SGHKS, CDR2 YYEKEE (reference sequence). The CDR3 sequence: CASSRTAGNTDTQYF.

This rearrangement joins TRBV5-1 to TRBJ1-5; there is no DNA to check the TCRdb D call of TRBD1. The CDR3 is made up of 14 amino acids. Germline CDR1 is SGHRS and CDR2 is YFSETQ. This CDR3 is CASSVGQPGQPQHF.

The gene calls are TRBV10-3 and TRBJ1-2. Germline V gene sequence: CDR1 ENHRY, CDR2 SYGVKD. The CDR3 has 14 amino acids. The CDR3 here is CAISEGVYGYGYTF.

V is TRBV5-1 and J is TRBJ2-7; absent DNA, TCRdb's TRBD1 call cannot be checked. Germline-derived CDR1 and CDR2 are SGHRS and YFSETQ. CDR3 size: 15 residues. The CDR3 sequence is CASSSLRDGTYEQYF.

The gene calls are TRBV5-1 and TRBJ2-7. Germline-derived CDR1 and CDR2 are SGHRS and YFSETQ. The CDR3 contains 15 residues. CDR3 protein: CASSLDPQGSYEQYF.

The V and J genes are TRBV5-1 and TRBJ1-1. The CDR3 spans 13 residues. Germline values: CDR1 SGHRS, CDR2 YFSETQ. The CDR3 loop is CASSFRRDTEAFF.

The rearrangement links TRBV28 to TRBJ1-1. In germline, CDR1 is MDHEN, CDR2 SYDVKM. This CDR3 is built from 11 residues. The CDR3 protein is CASSFYSEAFF.

This sequence joins TRBV15 and TRBJ2-1; TCRdb proposes TRBD1, but this gene call is untestable without DNA. CDR3 size: 13 residues. Germline V gives CDR1 LNHNV, CDR2 YYDKDF (reference sequence). CDR3 sequence reads: CATSKQGRGEQFF. Drawing the rest from reference TRBV15 and TRBJ2-1, the complete variable domain is DAMVIQNPRYQVTQFGKPVTLSCSQTLNHNVMYWYQQKSSQAPKLLFHYYDKDFNNEADTPDNFQSRRPNTSFCFLDIRSPGLGDTAMYLCATSKQGRGEQFFGPGTRLTVL.

V is TRBV6-2 or TRBV6-3 and J is TRBJ2-1. The CDR3 loop spans 16 amino acids. Per germline, CDR1 MNHEY and CDR2 SVGEGT. The CDR3 here is CASSYPIAYLIYEQFF.

This rearrangement joins TRBV18 to TRBJ2-7. The length of the CDR3 is 14 residues. Germline loops: CDR1 KGHSH, CDR2 LQKENI. The CDR3 is CASSPLGRRYEQYF.

This chain connects TRBV5-6 to TRBJ2-3; TCRdb indicates TRBD1, and absent DNA this call remains unverified. The germline V gene has CDR1 SGHDT and CDR2 YYEEEE. The CDR3 has 16 amino acids. The CDR3 loop reads CASRFTGQVGADTQYF.

V usage is TRBV18 and J usage is TRBJ1-5; TCRdb's D gene call, TRBD1, goes unchecked for lack of DNA. The germline CDR1 and CDR2 sequences are KGHSH and LQKENI. This CDR3 comprises 16 residues. The CDR3 is CASSLSQQDINQPQHF. The full variable domain, in which reference TRBV18 and TRBJ1-5 provide the parts outside the CDR3, is NAGVMQNPRHLVRRRGQEARLRCSPMKGHSHVYWYRQLPEEGLKFMVYLQKENIIDESGMPKERFSAEFPKEGPSILRIQQVVRGDSAAYFCASSLSQQDINQPQHFGDGTRLSIL.